This T cell receptor beta chain was sequenced during a study of PD-1 blockade in classical Hodgkin lymphoma. Study-wide results and limits: Causes of the repertoire differences remain undefined, possibly disease activity or prior therapy. The study found complete responders had baseline diversity similar to newly diagnosed patients. Newly diagnosed patients were reported to start with lower TCR diversity than healthy donors.

Profiling relied on immunoSEQ multiplex PCR, and the TCRdb table lists in-frame clones only, not all of them. The sample shows around 96,000 clones, roughly 83% of them seen only once. No patient escaped relapse after autologous stem cell transplantation, and brentuximab vedotin exposure varied. This clone occurred a few times. Its antigen is not identified. The CDR3 has 16 amino acids. Germline CDR1 and CDR2: LNHDA and SQIVND (reference sequence). The ends were cut back, 7 bases at V and 1 base at J, with 16 bases in the middle. This chain links TRBV19 with TRBJ2-2; D is perhaps TRBD1 (5 bases). Here the sequenced sample was peripheral blood mononuclear cells (PBMCs), taken at baseline. This sequence originates from a human donor with classical Hodgkin lymphoma. CDR3: CASMFGAFLNTGELFF. The CDR3, as DNA: TGTGCCAGTATGTTTGGGGCCTTCTTGAACACCGGGGAGCTGTTTTTT.